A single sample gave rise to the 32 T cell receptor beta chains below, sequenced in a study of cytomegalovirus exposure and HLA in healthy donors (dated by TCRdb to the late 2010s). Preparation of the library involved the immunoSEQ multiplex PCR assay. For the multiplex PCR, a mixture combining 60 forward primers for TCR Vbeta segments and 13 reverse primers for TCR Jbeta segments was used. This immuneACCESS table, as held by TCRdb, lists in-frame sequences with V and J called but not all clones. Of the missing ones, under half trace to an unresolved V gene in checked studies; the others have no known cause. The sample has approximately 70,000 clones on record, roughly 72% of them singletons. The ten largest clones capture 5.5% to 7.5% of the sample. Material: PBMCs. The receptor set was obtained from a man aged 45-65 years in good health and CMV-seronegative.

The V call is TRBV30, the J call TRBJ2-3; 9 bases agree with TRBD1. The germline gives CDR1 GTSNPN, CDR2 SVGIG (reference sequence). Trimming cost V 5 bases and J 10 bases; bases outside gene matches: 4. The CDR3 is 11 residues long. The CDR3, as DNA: TGTGCCTGGGGCGGACAGGGGCCGCAGTATTTT. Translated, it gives CAWGGQGPQYF.

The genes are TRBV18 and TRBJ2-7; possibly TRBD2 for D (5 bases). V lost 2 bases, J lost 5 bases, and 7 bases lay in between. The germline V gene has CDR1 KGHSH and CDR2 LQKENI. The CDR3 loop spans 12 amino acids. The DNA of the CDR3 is TGTGCCAGCTCACCAAACGGGAACGAGCAGTACTTC. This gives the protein CASSPNGNEQYF.

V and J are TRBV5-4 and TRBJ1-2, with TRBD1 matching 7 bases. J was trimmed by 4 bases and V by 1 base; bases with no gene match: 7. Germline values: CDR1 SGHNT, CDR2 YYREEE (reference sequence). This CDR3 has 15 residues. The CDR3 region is CASSLTQQGFYGYTF. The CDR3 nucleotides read TGTGCCAGCAGCTTGACCCAACAGGGGTTCTATGGCTACACCTTC.

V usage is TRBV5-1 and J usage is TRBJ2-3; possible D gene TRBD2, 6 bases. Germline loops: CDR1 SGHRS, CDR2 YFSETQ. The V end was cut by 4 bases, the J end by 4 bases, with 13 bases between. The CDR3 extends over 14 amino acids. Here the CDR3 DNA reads TGCGCCAGCAGCACCGGGACTTCGCCAGATACGCAGTATTTT. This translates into CASSTGTSPDTQYF.

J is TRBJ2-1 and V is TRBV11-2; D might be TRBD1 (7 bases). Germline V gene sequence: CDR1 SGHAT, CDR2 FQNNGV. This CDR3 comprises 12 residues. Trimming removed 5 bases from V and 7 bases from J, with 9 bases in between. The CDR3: CASSPGGNEQFF. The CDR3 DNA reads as TGTGCCAGCAGCCCAGGGGGGAATGAGCAGTTCTTC.

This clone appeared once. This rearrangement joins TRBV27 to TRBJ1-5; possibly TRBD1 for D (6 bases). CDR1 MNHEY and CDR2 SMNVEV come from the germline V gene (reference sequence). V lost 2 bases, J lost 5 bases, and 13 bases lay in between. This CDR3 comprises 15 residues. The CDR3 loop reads CASSLGRGLDQPQHF. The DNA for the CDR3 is TGTGCCAGCAGTTTAGGGCGGGGGCTGGATCAGCCCCAGCATTTT.

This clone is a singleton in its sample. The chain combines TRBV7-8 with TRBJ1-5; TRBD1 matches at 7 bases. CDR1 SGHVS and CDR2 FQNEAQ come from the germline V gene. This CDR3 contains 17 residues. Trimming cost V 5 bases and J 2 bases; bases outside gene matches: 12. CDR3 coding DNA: TGTGCCAGCAGCCCGGGAAGACAGGGAGGACGCAATCAGCCCCAGCATTTT. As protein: CASSPGRQGGRNQPQHF. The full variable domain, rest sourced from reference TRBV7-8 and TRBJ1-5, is GAGVSQSPRYKVAKRGQDVALRCDPISGHVSLFWYQQALGQGPEFLTYFQNEAQLDKSGLPSDRFFAERPEGSVSTLKIQRTQQEDSAVYLCASSPGRQGGRNQPQHFGDGTRLSIL.

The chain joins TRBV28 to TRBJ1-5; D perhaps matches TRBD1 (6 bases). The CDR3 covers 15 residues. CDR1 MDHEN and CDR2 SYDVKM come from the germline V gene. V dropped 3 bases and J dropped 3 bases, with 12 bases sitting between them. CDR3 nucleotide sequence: TGTGCCAGCAGTTTTATGGACAGAGTCAATCAGCCCCAGCATTTT. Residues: CASSFMDRVNQPQHF.

CDR3 sequence: CASSQEGVPGVGDEKLFF. In DNA, the CDR3 is TGCGCCAGCAGCCAAGAGGGAGTTCCGGGTGTTGGTGATGAAAAACTGTTTTTT. The chain combines TRBV4-1 with TRBJ1-4; D is unclear. Trimming stripped 0 bases from V and 6 bases from J, with 20 bases between. CDR3 size: 18 residues. The germline gives CDR1 MGHRA, CDR2 YSYEKL.

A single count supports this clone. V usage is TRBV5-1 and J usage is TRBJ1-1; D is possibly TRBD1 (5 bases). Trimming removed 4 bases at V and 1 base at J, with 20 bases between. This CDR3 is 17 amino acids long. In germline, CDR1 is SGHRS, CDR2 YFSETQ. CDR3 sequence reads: CASSRDSNRPRNTEAFF. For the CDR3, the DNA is TGCGCCAGCAGCCGCGACTCGAACAGGCCTAGGAACACTGAAGCTTTCTTT.

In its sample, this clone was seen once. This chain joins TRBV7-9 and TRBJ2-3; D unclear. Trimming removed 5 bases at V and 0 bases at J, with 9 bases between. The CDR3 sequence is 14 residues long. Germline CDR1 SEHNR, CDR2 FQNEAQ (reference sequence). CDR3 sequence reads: CASSDGWSTDTQYF. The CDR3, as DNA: TGTGCCAGCAGCGATGGCTGGAGCACAGATACGCAGTATTTT.

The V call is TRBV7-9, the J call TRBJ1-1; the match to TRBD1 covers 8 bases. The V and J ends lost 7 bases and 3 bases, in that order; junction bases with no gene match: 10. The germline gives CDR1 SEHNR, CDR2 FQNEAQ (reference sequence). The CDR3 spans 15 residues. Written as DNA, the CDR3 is TGTGCCAGCACCCCAACGGACAGGGTTTACACTGAAGCTTTCTTT. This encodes CASTPTDRVYTEAFF.

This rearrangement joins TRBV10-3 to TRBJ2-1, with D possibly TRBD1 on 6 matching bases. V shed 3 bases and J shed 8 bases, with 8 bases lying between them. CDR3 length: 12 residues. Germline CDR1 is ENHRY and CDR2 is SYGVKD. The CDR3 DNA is TGTGCCATCAGTGACCAGGGGTATGAGCAGTTCTTC. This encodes CAISDQGYEQFF.

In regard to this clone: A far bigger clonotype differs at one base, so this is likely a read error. In DNA form, the CDR3 reads TGTGCCAGCAGCACAATGACAGCAGAAGACTATGGCTACACCTTC. This sequence encodes CASSTMTAEDYGYTF. The chain employs TRBV7-3 and TRBJ1-2; TRBD1 is a possible D gene (5 bases). Per germline, CDR1 SGHTA and CDR2 FQGTGA. The V and J ends lost 5 bases and 3 bases respectively, with 16 bases between them. There are 15 residues in the CDR3. Complete variable domain (other parts from reference TRBV7-3 and TRBJ1-2): GAGVSQTPSNKVTEKGKYVELRCDPISGHTALYWYRQSLGQGPEFLIYFQGTGAADDSGLPNDRFFAVRPEGSVSTLKIQRTERGDSAVYLCASSTMTAEDYGYTFGSGTRLTVV.

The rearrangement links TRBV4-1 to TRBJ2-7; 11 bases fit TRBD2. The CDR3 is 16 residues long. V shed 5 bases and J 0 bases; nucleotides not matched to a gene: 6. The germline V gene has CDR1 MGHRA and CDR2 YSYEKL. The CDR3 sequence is CASSVSGRGFSYEQYF. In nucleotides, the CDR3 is TGCGCCAGCAGCGTTAGCGGGAGGGGGTTCTCCTACGAGCAGTACTTC.

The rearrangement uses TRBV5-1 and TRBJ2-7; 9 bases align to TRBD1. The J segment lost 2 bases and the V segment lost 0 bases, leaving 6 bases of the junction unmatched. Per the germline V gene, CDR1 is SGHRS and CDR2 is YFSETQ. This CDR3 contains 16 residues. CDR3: CASSLGDRASPYEQYF. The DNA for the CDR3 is TGCGCCAGCAGCTTGGGGGACAGGGCGAGCCCCTACGAGCAGTACTTC.

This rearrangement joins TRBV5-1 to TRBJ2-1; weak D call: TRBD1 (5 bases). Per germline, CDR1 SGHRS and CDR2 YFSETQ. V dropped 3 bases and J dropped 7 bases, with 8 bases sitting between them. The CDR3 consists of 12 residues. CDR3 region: CASSSQGNEQFF. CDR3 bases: TGCGCCAGCAGCTCCCAGGGTAATGAGCAGTTCTTC.

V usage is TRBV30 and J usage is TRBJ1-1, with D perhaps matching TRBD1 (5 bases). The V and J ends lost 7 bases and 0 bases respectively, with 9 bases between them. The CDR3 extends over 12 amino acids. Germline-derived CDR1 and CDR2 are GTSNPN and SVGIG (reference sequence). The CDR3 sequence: CASNRMNTEAFF. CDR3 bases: TGTGCCTCAAACAGGATGAACACTGAAGCTTTCTTT. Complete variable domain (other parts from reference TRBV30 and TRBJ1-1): SQTIHQWPATLVQPVGSPLSLECTVEGTSNPNLYWYRQAAGRGLQLLFYSVGIGQISSEVPQNLSASRPQDRQFILSSKKLLLSDSGFYLCASNRMNTEAFFGQGTRLTVV.

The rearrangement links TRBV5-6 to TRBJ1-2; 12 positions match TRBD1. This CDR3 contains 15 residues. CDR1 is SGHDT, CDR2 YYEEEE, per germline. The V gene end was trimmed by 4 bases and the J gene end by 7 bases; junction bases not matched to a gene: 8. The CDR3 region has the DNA TGTGCCAGCAGCGGGGGGACAGGGGGCTTTGGTGGCTACACCTTC. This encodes CASSGGTGGFGGYTF.

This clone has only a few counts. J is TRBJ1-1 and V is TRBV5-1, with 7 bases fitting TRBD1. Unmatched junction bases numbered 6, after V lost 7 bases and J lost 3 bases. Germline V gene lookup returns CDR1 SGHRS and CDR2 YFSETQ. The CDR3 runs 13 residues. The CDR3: CASGDSFDTEAFF. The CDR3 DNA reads TGCGCCAGCGGGGACAGCTTTGACACTGAAGCTTTCTTT. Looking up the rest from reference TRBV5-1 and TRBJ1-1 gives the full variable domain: KAGVTQTPRYLIKTRGQQVTLSCSPISGHRSVSWYQQTPGQGLQFLFEYFSETQRNKGNFPGRFSGRQFSNSRSEMNVSTLELGDSALYLCASGDSFDTEAFFGQGTRLTVV.

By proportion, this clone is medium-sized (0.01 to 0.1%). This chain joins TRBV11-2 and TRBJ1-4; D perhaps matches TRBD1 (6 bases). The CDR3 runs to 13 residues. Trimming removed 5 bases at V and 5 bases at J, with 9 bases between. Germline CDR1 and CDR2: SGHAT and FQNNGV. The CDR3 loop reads CASSRTVNEKLFF. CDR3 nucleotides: TGTGCCAGCAGCAGGACAGTAAATGAAAAACTGTTTTTT.

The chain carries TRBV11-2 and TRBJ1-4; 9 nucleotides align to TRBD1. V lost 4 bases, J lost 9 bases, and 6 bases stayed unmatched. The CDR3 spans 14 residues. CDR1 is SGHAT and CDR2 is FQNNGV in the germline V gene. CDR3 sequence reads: CASSSPGTGKKLFF. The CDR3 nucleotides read TGTGCCAGCAGCTCGCCCGGGACAGGGAAAAAACTGTTTTTT.

CDR3 protein: CASGDGGTYEQYF. As DNA, the CDR3 is TGTGCCAGCGGAGACGGGGGAACATACGAGCAGTACTTC. V usage is TRBV6-1 and J usage is TRBJ2-7; tentatively, D is TRBD2 (6 bases). Germline assignment: CDR1 MNHNS and CDR2 SASEGT. V lost 8 bases, J lost 4 bases, and 15 bases lay in between. The CDR3 totals 13 residues.

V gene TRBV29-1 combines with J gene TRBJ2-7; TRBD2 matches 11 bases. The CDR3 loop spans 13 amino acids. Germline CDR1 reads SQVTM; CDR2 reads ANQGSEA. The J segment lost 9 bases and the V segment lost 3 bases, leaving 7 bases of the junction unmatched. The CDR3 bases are TGCAGCGTTGATGTCCTAGCGGGAGGACGGCAGTACTTC. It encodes CSVDVLAGGRQYF.

The CDR3 nucleotides are TGTGCCAGCAGTGAGCAGGGCGCCATCAATCAGCCCCAGCATTTT. Amino acids: CASSEQGAINQPQHF. This chain connects TRBV6-1 to TRBJ1-5; D might be TRBD1 (5 bases). Trimming took 3 bases from V and 3 from J, leaving 12 bases between them. Germline assignment: CDR1 MNHNS and CDR2 SASEGT. This CDR3 is 15 amino acids long.

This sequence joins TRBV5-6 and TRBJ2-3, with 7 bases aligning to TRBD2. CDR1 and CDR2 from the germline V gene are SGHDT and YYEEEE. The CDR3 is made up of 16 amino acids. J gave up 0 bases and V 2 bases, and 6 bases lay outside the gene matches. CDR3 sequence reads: CASSFVTGGSTDTQYF. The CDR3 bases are TGTGCCAGCAGCTTCGTCACGGGGGGAAGCACAGATACGCAGTATTTT.

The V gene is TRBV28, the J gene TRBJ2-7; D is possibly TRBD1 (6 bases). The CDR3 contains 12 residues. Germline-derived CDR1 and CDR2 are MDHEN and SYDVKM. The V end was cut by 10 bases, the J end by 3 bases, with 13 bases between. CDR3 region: CAIKQGRYEQYF. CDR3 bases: TGTGCCATCAAACAGGGACGCTACGAGCAGTACTTC.

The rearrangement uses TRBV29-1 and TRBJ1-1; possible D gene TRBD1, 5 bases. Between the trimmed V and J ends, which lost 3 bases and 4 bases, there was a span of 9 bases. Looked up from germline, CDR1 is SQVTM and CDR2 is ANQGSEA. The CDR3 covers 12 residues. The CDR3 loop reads CSVDRAGTEAFF. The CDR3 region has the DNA TGCAGCGTTGACAGGGCTGGCACTGAAGCTTTCTTT.

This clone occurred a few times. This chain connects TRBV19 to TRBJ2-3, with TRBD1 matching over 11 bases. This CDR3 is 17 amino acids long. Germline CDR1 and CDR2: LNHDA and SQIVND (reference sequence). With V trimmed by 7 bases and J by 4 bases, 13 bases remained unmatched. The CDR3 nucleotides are TGTGCCAGTACCATTCGTGCGCCGGGACAGGGGGCAGATACGCAGTATTTT. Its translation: CASTIRAPGQGADTQYF.

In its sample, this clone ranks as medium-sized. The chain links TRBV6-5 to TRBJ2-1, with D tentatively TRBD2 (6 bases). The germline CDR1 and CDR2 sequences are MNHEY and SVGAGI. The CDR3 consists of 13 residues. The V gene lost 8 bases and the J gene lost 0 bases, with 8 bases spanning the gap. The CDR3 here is CASGRDSYNEQFF. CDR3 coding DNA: TGTGCCAGCGGGCGGGACTCCTACAATGAGCAGTTCTTC.

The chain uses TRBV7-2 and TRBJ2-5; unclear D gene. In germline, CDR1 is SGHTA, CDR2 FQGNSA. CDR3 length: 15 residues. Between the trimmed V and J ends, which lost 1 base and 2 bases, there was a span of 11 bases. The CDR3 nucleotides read TGTGCCAGCAGCTTAGTTCTGGCCAGACAAGAGACCCAGTACTTC. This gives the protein CASSLVLARQETQYF.

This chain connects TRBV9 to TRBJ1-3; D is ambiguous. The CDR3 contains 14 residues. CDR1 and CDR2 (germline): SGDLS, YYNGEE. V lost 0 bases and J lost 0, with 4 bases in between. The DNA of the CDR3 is TGTGCCAGCAGCGTAGCCGGCTCTGGAAACACCATATATTTT. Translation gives CASSVAGSGNTIYF.